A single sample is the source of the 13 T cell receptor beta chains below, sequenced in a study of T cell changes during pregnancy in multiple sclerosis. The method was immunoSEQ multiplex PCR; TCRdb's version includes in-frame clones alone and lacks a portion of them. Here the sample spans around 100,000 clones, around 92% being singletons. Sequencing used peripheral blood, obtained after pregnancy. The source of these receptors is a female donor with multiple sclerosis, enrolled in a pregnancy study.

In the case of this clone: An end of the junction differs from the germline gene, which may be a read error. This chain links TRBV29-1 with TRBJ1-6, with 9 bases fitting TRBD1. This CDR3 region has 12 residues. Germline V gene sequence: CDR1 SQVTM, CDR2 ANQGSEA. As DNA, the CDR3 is TGCAGCGTTTCCCTCGGACAGGGGACCATCTACTTT. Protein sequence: CSVSLGQGTIYF. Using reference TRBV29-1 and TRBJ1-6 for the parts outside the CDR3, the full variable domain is SAVISQKPSRDICQRGTSLTIQCQVDSQVTMMFWYRQQPGQSLTLIATANQGSEATYESGFVIDKFPISRPNLTFSTLTVSNMSPEDSSIYLCSVSLGQGTIYFGNGTRLTVT.

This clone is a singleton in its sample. CDR3: CAWNRQEEAYERQYF. CDR3 nucleotides: TGTGCCTGGAATAGACAGGAGGAAGCCTACGAGCGGCAGTACTTC. The chain has TRBV30 and TRBJ2-7; maybe TRBD1 (6 bases). Trimming left V 4 bases short and J 9 bases short, with 25 bases between. The germline CDR1 and CDR2 sequences are GTSNPN and SVGIG (reference sequence). The CDR3 loop spans 15 amino acids.

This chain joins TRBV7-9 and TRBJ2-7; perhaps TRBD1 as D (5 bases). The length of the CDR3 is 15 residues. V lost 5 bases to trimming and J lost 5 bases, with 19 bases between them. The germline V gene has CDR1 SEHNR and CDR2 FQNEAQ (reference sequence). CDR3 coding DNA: TGTGCCAGCAGCCCTAGTGGGGTACAGGTTGACGAGCAGTACTTC. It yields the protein CASSPSGVQVDEQYF.

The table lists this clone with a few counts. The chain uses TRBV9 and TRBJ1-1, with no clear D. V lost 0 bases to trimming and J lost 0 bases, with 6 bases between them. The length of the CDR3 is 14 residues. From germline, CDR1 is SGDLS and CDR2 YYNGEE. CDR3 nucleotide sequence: TGTGCCAGCAGCGTAGCTCCCGTGAACACTGAAGCTTTCTTT. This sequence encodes CASSVAPVNTEAFF.

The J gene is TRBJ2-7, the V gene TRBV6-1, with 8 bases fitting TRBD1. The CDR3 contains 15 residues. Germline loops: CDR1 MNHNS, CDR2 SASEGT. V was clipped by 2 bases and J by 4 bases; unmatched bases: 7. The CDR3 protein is CASSELQGAVYEQYF. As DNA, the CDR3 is TGTGCCAGCAGTGAACTTCAGGGGGCGGTTTACGAGCAGTACTTC.

The CDR3 DNA follows: TGTGCCAGCAGCCAAGGCGAACTAGCGTATGGACGGGATGAGCAGTTCTTC. Amino acids: CASSQGELAYGRDEQFF. This sequence joins TRBV4-2 and TRBJ2-1; 7 positions match TRBD2. Germline V gives CDR1 LGHNA, CDR2 YNFKEQ. V lost 1 base to trimming and J lost 8 bases; unmatched junction nucleotides: 14. This CDR3 has 17 amino acids.

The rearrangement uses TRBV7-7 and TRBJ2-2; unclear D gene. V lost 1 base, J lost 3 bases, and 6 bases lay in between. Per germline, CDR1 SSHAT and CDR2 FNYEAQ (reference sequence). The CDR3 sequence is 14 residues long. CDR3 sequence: CASSLVRDTGELFF. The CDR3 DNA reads TGTGCCAGCAGCTTAGTACGCGACACCGGGGAGCTGTTTTTT.

The CDR3 region is CASSLALNTGELFF. The DNA for the CDR3 is TGCGCCAGCAGCTTGGCGTTAAACACCGGGGAGCTGTTTTTT. This chain uses TRBV5-1 with TRBJ2-2; D is ambiguous. The germline V gene has CDR1 SGHRS and CDR2 YFSETQ. Trimming cost V 0 bases and J 2 bases, with 5 bases left between them. The CDR3 covers 14 residues. The whole variable domain, remainder taken from reference TRBV5-1 and TRBJ2-2, is KAGVTQTPRYLIKTRGQQVTLSCSPISGHRSVSWYQQTPGQGLQFLFEYFSETQRNKGNFPGRFSGRQFSNSRSEMNVSTLELGDSALYLCASSLALNTGELFFGEGSRLTVL.

CDR3 loop: CASSIGASIGTQYF. In DNA form, the CDR3 reads TGTGCCAGTAGTATAGGGGCTAGCATAGGTACGCAGTATTTT. The chain has TRBV19 and TRBJ2-3; a possible D gene is TRBD2 (5 bases). Germline assignment: CDR1 LNHDA and CDR2 SQIVND (reference sequence). The length of the CDR3 is 14 residues. Trimming pared 1 base from V and 8 bases from J, leaving 13 bases between.

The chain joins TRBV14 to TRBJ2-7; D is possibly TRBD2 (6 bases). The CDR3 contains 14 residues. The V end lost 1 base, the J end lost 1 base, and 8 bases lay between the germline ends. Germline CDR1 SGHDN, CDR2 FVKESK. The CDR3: CASSQGLASYEQYF. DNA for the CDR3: TGTGCCAGCAGCCAAGGGCTAGCGTCCTACGAGCAGTACTTC.

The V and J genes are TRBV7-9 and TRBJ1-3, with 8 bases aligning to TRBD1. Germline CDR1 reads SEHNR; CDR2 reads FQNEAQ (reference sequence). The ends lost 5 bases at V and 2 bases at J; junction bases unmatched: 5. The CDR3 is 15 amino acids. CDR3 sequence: CASSPQGGAGNTIYF. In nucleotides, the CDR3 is TGTGCCAGCAGCCCACAGGGGGGGGCTGGAAACACCATATATTTT.

CDR3 protein: CASSVDLSGGAYEQYF. For the CDR3, the DNA is TGTGCCAGCAGCGTAGATCTTAGCGGGGGGGCTTACGAGCAGTACTTC. This sequence joins TRBV9 and TRBJ2-7, with 11 bases identical to TRBD2. Trimming removed 0 bases from V and 4 bases from J; junction bases left unmatched: 6. The length of the CDR3 is 16 residues. CDR1 and CDR2 (germline): SGDLS, YYNGEE. Full variable domain (rest looked up from reference TRBV9 and TRBJ2-7): DSGVTQTPKHLITATGQRVTLRCSPRSGDLSVYWYQQSLDQGLQFLIQYYNGEERAKGNILERFSAQQFPDLHSELNLSSLELGDSALYFCASSVDLSGGAYEQYFGPGTRLTVT.

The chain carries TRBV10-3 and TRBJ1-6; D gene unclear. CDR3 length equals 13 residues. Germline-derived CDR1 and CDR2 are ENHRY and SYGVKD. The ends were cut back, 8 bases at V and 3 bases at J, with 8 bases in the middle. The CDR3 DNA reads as TGTGCCATCGGAACTAACTATAATTCACCCCTCCACTTT. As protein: CAIGTNYNSPLHF.